The clone carrying this TCR beta chain was counted ten times or more. Its target is unknown. A much larger clone is a single base away; this may be a read error. The sample contains more than one DNA sequence encoding this CDR3. This entry belongs to a study of metastatic and nonmetastatic thyroid tumors. As for the study in general: Repertoires were compared across blood and tumor or nodule tissue from malignant and benign thyroid patients.

Study-level results: A significant increase in TCR beta diversity was reportedly seen in malignant thyroid tumors relative to benign nodules, in blood and tumor.

Before thyroid surgery, none of the patients had received any treatment. Per the original methods: Using the CDR3 differences seen across clinicopathological groups, the authors built a distant-metastasis classifier for papillary thyroid cancer, which was meant to discriminate distant-metastatic patients. MiXCR reprocessed the PCR reads for TCRdb. These V and J calls derive from TCRdb rather than the authors' analysis. The data hold roughly 40,000 clones, with about an eighth observed a single time. Germline-derived CDR1 and CDR2 are MNHNS and SASEGT. The CDR3 is 13 residues long. With 6 bases clipped from V and 6 bases from J, the junction kept 7 bases outside the gene matches.

The origin of this receptor is a male donor with papillary thyroid cancer or a benign thyroid nodule (not recorded which). Some clones in this sample may be carry-over from other donors' samples. V is TRBV6-1 and J is TRBJ1-2; the match to TRBD1 covers 7 bases. The sample comprised blood. The CDR3 is CASRRADRDGYTF. CDR3 nucleotides: TGTGCCAGCAGGAGAGCAGACAGGGATGGCTACACCTTC.